This record covers a single T cell receptor beta chain. What it recognizes is unknown. The PCR employed 60 Vbeta primers together with 13 Jbeta primers. This table comes from immunoSEQ multiplex PCR, and its TCRdb copy is limited to in-frame clones, with some not included. The sample shows tens of thousands of clones, around 64% of them seen only once. Healthy individuals who donated bone marrow served as the donors. These data belong to a study of cytomegalovirus exposure and HLA in healthy donors. Study-wide results and caveats: With later analysis, a missense DCLRE1C variant became linked to TCR beta V- and J-gene trimming.

Input material: PBMCs. This TCR derives from a human donor in good health.

This CDR3 reads CASSQDAGAGEKLFF. The CDR3 DNA reads TGTGCCAGCAGCCAAGACGCGGGGGCCGGTGAAAAACTGTTTTTT. V usage is TRBV14 and J usage is TRBJ1-4; perhaps TRBD1 as D (6 bases). The CDR3 runs to 15 residues. Germline V lookup: CDR1 SGHDN, CDR2 FVKESK. V lost 0 bases and J 7 bases, leaving 12 bases between the germline ends.